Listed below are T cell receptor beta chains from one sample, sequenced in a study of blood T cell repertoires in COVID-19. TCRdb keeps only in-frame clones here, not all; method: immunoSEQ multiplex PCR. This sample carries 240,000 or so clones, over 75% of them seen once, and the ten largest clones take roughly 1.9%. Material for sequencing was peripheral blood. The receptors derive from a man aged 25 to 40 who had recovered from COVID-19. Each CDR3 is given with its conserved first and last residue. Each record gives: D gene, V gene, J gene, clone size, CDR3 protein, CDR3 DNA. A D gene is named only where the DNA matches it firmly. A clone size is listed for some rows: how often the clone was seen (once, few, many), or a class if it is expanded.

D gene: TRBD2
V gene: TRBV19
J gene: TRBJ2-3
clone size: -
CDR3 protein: CASRTSGATDTQYF
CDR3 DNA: TGTGCCAGTAGAACTAGCGGGGCCACAGATACGCAGTATTTT

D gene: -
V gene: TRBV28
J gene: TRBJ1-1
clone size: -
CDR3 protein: CASSSGQTNTEAFF
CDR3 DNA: TGTGCCAGCAGTTCAGGACAGACGAACACTGAAGCTTTCTTT

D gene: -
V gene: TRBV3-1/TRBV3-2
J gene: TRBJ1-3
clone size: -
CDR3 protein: CASSHPRLFSGNTIYF
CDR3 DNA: TGTGCCAGCAGCCACCCTAGACTCTTCTCTGGAAACACCATATATTTT

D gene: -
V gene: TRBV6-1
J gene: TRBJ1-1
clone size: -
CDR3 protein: CASSDREKYTEAFF
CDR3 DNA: TGTGCCAGCAGTGACAGGGAAAAATACACTGAAGCTTTCTTT

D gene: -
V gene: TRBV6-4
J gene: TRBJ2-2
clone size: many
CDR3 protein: CASSDGQLDTGELFF
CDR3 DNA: TGTGCCAGCAGTGACGGACAGTTGGACACCGGGGAGCTGTTTTTT

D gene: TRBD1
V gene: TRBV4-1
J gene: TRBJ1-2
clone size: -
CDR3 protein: CASSQAIRDSTGYTF
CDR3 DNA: TGCGCCAGCAGCCAAGCCATCCGGGACAGTACGGGCTACACCTTC

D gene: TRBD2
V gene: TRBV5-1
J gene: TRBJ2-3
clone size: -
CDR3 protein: CASSLAWRGGTDTQYF
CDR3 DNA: TGCGCCAGCAGCTTGGCCTGGCGGGGGGGCACAGATACGCAGTATTTT

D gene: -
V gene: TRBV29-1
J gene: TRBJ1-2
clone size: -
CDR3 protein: CSVHTRTANPYGYTF
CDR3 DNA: TGCAGCGTCCATACTAGGACAGCGAACCCCTATGGCTACACCTTC

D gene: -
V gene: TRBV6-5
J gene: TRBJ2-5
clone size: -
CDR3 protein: CASSYWRGQETQYF
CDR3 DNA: TGTGCCAGCAGTTACTGGCGGGGCCAAGAGACCCAGTACTTC

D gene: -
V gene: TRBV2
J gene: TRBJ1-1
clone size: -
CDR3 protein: CASSVGLSPSGSLNTEAFF
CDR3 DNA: TGTGCCAGCAGTGTAGGACTCTCCCCCTCCGGAAGCCTGAACACTGAAGCTTTCTTT

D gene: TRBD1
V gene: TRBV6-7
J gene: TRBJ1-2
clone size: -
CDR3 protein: CASSWGQGNYGYTF
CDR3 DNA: TGTGCCAGCAGTTGGGGACAGGGTAACTATGGCTACACCTTC

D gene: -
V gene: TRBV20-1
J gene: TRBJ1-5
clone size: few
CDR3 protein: CSASQRGRNQPQHF
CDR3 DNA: TGCAGTGCTAGTCAGCGGGGTCGCAATCAGCCCCAGCATTTT

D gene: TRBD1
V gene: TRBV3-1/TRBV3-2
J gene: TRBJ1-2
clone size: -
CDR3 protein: CASSQPGTGIYGYTF
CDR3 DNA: TGTGCCAGCAGCCAGCCCGGGACAGGAATCTATGGCTACACCTTC

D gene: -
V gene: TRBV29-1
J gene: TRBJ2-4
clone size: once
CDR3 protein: CRYGVRIQYF
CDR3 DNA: TGCAGGTACGGGGTACGCATTCAGTACTTC

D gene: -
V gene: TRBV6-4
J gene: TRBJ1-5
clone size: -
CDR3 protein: CASSEQAGQPQHF
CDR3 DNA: TGTGCCAGCAGTGAGCAGGCCGGCCAGCCCCAGCATTTT

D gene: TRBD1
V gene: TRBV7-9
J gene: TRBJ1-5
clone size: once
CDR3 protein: CASSLGQGATQPQHF
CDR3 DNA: TGTGCCAGCAGCTTGGGACAGGGGGCAACGCAGCCCCAGCATTTT

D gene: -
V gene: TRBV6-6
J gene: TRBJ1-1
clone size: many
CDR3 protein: CASSYLSGGEAFF
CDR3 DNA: TGTGCCAGCAGTTACCTGTCGGGGGGTGAAGCTTTCTTT

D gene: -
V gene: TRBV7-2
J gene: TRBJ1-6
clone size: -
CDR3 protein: CASSLEQGLNSPLHF
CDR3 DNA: TGTGCCAGCAGCTTAGAGCAGGGGCTTAATTCACCCCTCCACTTT

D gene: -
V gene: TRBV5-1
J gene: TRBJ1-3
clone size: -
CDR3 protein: CASSLASPDIGNTIYF
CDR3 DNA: TGCGCCAGCAGCTTGGCCTCTCCGGACATAGGAAACACCATATATTTT

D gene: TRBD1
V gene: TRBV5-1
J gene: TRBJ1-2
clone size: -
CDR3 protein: CASSRQGDGYTF
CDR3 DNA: TGCGCCAGCAGCCGTCAGGGGGATGGCTACACCTTC

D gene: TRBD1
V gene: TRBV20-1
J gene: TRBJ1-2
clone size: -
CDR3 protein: CSASQGQGKYGYTF
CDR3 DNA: TGCAGTGCTAGTCAGGGACAGGGAAAATATGGCTACACCTTC

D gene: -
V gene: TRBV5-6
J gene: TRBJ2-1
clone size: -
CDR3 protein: CASSPTSTRGNEQFF
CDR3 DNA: TGTGCCAGCAGCCCAACCTCGACTAGGGGCAATGAGCAGTTCTTC

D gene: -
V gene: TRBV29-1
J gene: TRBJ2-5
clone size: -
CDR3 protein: CSVGHDQETQYF
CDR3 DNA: TGCAGCGTTGGGCATGACCAAGAGACCCAGTACTTC

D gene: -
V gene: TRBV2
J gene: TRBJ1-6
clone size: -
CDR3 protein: CANGGGRSPLHF
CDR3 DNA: TGTGCGAACGGAGGAGGGCGCTCACCCCTCCACTTT